This T cell receptor (beta chain) was profiled in a study of T cell repertoires in cytomegalovirus infection. Overall study context: Public TCR beta signatures indicated both CMV infection and matching HLA type.

As to this clonotype: What it recognizes is unknown.

V was cut by 2 bases and J by 4 bases, with 11 bases left in between. Germline V gene data show CDR1 as MNHNS and CDR2 as SASEGT. This CDR3 spans 14 amino acids. MiXCR, applied by TCRdb to the reads, yields one record per CDR3 protein. This repertoire shows roughly 320,000 distinct CDR3 sequences, 9.6% found once; its top ten account for 2% to 3%. Findings of the study overall: CMV-specific TCR beta clonotypes restricted by HLA-C were the ones dominating the ex vivo response. Cumulative frequency (of public TCR beta family members) identified carriers of CMV plus the relevant HLA.

This clonotype originated in a human donor in good health (CMV status not recorded). Some clones in this sample may be carry-over from other donors' samples. Sample: PBMCs. V is TRBV6-1 and J is TRBJ1-2; TRBD1 is a possible D gene (6 bases). The CDR3 protein is CASSERQAVYGYTF. The CDR3 nucleotides read TGTGCCAGCAGTGAAAGACAGGCGGTCTATGGCTACACCTTC.